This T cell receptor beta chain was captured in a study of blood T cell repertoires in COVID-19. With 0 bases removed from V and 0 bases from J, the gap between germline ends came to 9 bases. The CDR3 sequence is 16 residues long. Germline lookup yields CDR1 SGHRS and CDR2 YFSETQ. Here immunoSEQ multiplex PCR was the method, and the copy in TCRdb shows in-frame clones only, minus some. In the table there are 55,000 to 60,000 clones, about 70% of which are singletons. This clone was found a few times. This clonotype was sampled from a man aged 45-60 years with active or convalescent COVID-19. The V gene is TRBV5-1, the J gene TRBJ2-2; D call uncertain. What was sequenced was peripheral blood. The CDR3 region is CASSLEGSANTGELFF. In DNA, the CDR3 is TGCGCCAGCAGCTTGGAAGGAAGCGCGAACACCGGGGAGCTGTTTTTT.